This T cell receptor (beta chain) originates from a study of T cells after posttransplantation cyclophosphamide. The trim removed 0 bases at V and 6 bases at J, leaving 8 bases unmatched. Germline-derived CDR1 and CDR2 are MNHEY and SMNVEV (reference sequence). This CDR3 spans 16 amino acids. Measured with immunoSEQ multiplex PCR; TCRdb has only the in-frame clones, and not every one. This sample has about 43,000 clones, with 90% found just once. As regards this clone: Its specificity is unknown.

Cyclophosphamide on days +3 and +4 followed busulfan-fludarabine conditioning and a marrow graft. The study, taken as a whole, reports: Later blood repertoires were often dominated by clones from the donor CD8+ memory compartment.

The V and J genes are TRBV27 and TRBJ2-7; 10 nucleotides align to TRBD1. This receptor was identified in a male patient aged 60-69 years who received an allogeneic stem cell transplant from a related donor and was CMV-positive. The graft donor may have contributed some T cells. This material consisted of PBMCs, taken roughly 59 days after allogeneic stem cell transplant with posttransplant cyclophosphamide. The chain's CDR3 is CASSLSDRGYAAEQYF. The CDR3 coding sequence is TGTGCCAGCAGTTTATCGGACAGGGGGTATGCGGCCGAGCAGTACTTC.